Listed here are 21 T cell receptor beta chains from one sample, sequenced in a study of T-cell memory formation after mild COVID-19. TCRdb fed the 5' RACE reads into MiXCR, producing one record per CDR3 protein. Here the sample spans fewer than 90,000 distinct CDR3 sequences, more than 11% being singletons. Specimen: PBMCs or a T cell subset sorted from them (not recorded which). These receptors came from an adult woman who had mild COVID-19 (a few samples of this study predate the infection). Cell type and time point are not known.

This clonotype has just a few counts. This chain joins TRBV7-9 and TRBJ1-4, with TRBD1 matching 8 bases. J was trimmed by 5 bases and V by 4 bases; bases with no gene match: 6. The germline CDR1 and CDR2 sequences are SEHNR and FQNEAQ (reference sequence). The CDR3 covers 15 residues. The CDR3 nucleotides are TGTGCCAGCAGCTCCCGACAGGGGCTCAATGAAAAACTGTTTTTT. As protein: CASSSRQGLNEKLFF.

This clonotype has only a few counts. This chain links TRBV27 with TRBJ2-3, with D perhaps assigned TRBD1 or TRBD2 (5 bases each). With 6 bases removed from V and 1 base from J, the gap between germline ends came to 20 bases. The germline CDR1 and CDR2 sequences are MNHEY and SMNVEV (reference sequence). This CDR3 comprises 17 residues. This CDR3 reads CASSRTGERGRTDTQYF. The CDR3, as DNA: TGTGCCAGCAGCCGAACTGGGGAAAGGGGACGCACAGATACGCAGTATTTT.

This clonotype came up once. CDR3 sequence reads: CASSRDGTDTQYF. Here the CDR3 DNA reads TGTGCCAGCAGCAGGGATGGCACAGATACGCAGTATTTT. The chain uses TRBV28 and TRBJ2-3; D may be TRBD1 (5 bases). Trimming cost V 6 bases and J 1 base, with 8 bases left between them. Germline V gene data show CDR1 as MDHEN and CDR2 as SYDVKM. This CDR3 comprises 13 residues. Full variable domain (remainder filled in from reference TRBV28 and TRBJ2-3): DVKVTQSSRYLVKRTGEKVFLECVQDMDHENMFWYRQDPGLGLRLIYFSYDVKMKEKGDIPEGYSVSREKKERFSLILESASTNQTSMYLCASSRDGTDTQYFGPGTRLTVL.

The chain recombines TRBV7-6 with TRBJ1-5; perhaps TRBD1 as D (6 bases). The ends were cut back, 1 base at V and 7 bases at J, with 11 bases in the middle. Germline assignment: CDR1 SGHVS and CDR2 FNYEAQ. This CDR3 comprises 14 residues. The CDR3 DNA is TGTGCCAGCAGCTTAGGAGGGGGATCCCAGCCCCAGCATTTT. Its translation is CASSLGGGSQPQHF.

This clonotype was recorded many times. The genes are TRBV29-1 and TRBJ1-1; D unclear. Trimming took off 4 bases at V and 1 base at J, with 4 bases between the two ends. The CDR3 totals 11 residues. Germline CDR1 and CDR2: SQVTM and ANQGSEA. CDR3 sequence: CSVVGNTEAFF. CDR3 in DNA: TGCAGCGTTGTAGGGAACACTGAAGCTTTCTTT.

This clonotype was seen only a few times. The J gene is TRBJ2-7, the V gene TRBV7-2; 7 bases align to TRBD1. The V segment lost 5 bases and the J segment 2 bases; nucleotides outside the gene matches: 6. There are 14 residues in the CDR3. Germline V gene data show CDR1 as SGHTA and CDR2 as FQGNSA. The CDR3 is CASSMTGPTYEQYF. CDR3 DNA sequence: TGTGCCAGCAGCATGACAGGGCCCACCTACGAGCAGTACTTC.

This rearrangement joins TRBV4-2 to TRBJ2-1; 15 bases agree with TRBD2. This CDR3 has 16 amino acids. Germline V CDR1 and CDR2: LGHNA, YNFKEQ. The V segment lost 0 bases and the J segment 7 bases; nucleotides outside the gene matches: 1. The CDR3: CASSQEGTSGGNEQFF. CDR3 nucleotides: TGTGCCAGCAGCCAAGAGGGGACTAGCGGGGGGAATGAGCAGTTCTTC.

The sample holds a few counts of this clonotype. The CDR3 region is CASSLPGTEETQYF. Written as DNA, the CDR3 is TGTGCCAGCAGCTTGCCCGGGACAGAAGAGACCCAGTACTTC. V usage is TRBV13 and J usage is TRBJ2-5, with TRBD1 matching over 7 bases. Trimming took 3 bases from V and 3 from J; bases not matched to a gene: 4. The CDR3 sequence is 14 residues long. Germline V gene sequence: CDR1 PRHDT, CDR2 FYEKMQ (reference sequence).

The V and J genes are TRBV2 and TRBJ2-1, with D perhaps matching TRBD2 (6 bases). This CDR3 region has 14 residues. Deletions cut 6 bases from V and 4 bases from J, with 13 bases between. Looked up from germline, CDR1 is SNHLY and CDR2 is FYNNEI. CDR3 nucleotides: TGTGCCAGCAGGGGTGGAGGGAGATACAATGAGCAGTTCTTC. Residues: CASRGGGRYNEQFF. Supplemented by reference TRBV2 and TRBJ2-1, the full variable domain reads EPEVTQTPSHQVTQMGQEVILRCVPISNHLYFYWYRQILGQKVEFLVSFYNNEISEKSEIFDDQFSVERPDGSNFTLKIRSTKLEDSAMYFCASRGGGRYNEQFFGPGTRLTVL.

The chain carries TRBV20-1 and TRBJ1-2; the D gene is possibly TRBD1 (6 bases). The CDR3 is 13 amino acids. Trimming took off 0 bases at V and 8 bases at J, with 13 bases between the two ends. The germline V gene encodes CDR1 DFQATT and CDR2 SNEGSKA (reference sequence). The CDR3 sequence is CSARDRGKDGYTF. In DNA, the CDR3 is TGCAGTGCTAGAGACAGGGGAAAGGACGGCTACACCTTC.

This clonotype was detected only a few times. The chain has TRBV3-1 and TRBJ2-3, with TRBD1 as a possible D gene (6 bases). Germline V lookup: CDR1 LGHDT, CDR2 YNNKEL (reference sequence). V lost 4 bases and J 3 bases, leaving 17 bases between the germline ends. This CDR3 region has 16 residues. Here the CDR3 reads CASSRLGARETDTQYF. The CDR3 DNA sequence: TGTGCCAGCAGCCGATTGGGGGCTCGGGAAACAGATACGCAGTATTTT.

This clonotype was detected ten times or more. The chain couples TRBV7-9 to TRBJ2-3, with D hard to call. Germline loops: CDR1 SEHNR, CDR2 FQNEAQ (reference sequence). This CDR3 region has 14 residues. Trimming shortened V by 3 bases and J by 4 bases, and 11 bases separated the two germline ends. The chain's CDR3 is CASSFRPSADTQYF. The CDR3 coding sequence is TGTGCCAGCAGCTTCCGGCCTAGTGCAGATACGCAGTATTTT. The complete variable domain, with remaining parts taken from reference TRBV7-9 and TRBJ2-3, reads DTGVSQNPRHKITKRGQNVTFRCDPISEHNRLYWYRQTLGQGPEFLTYFQNEAQLEKSRLLSDRFSAERPKGSFSTLEIQRTEQGDSAMYLCASSFRPSADTQYFGPGTRLTVL.

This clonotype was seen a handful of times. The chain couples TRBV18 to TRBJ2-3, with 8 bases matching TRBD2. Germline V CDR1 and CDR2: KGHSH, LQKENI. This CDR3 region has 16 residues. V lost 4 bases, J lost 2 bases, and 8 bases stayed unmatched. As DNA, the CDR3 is TGTGCCAGCTCACTTATCCGGCGGGGGGACACAGATACGCAGTATTTT. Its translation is CASSLIRRGDTDTQYF.

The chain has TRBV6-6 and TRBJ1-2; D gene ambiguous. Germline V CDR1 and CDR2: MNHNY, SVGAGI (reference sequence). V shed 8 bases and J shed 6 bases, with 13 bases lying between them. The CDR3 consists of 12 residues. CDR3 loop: CASFEPGNGYTF. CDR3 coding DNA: TGTGCCAGCTTCGAACCGGGGAATGGCTACACCTTC.

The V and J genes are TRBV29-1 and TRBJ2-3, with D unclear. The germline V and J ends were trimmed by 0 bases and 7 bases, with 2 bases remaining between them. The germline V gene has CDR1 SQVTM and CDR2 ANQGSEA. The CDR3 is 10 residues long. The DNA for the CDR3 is TGCAGCGTTGAAGACTATACGCAGTATTTT. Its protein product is CSVEDYTQYF.

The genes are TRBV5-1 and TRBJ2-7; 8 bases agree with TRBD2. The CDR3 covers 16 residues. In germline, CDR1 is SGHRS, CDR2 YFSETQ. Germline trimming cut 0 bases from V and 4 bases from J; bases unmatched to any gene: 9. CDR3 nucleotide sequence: TGCGCCAGCAGCTTGGAGGTAGCGGGAACTCTTTACGAGCAGTACTTC. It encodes CASSLEVAGTLYEQYF.

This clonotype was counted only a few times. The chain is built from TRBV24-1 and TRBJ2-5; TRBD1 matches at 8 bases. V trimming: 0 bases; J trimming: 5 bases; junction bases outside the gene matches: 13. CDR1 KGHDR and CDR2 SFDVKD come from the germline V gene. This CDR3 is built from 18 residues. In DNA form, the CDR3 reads TGTGCCACCAGTGATTTGCCCCTATCGACAGGGGAGAGGGAGACCCAGTACTTC. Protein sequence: CATSDLPLSTGERETQYF.

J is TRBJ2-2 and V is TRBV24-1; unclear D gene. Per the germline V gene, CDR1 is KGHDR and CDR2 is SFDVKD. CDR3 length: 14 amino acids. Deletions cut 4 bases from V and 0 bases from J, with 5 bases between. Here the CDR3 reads CATSESPNTGELFF. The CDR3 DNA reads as TGTGCCACCAGTGAAAGTCCGAACACCGGGGAGCTGTTTTTT.

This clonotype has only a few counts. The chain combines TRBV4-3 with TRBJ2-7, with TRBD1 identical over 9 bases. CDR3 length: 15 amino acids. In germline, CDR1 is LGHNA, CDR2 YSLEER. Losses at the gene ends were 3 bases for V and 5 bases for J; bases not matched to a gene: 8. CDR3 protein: CASSHSRQGVDEQYF. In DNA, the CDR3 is TGCGCCAGCAGCCACTCAAGACAGGGGGTGGACGAGCAGTACTTC.

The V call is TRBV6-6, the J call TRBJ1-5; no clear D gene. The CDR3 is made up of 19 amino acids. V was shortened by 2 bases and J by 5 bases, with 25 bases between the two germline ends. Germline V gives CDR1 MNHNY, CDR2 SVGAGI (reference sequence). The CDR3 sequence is CASSYVKGLSYGLDQPQHF. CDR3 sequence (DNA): TGTGCCAGCAGTTACGTTAAGGGTCTCTCTTACGGTCTCGATCAGCCCCAGCATTTT.

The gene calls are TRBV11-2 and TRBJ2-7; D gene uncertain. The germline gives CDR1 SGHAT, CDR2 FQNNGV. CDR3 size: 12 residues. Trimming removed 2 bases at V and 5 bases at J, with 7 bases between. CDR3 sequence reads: CASSLNQNEQYF. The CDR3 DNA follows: TGTGCCAGCAGCTTAAATCAGAACGAGCAGTACTTC.